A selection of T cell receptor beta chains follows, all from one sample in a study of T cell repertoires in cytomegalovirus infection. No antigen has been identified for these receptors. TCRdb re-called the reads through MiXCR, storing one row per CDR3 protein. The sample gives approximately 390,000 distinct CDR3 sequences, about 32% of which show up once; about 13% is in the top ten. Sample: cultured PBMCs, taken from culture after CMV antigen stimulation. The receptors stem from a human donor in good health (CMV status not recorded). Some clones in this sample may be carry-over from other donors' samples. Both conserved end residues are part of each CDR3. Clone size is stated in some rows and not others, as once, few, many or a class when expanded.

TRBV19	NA	CASSLLDPGELFF
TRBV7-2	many	CASRRPGLAGGQTQYF
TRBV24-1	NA	CATRPGTSYNEQFF
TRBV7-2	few	CASSAYRGAGTEAFF
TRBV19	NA	CASRTGPANLEKLFF
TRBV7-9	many	CASSPARGGGYGYTF
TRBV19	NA	CASSIASGRSRSSYEQYF
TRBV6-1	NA	CASSYTGTYEQYF
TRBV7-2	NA	CASSLVSRQGGSETQYF
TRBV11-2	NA	CASSSDSDYGYTF
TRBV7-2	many	CASSLGSGQNTEAFF
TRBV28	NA	CASSNRGFKNIQYF
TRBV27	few	CASGNWGQEDRGYTF
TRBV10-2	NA	CASSNGQGVEDEQFF
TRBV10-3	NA	CAIKTSGIPSSGANVLTF
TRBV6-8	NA	CASRPGITEKLFF
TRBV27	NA	CASSPGRWNYGYTF
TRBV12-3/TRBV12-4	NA	CASSFSGVSTDTQYF
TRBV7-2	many	CASSFSGTSVPGGEQFF
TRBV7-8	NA	CASSLGQGFYEQYF
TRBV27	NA	CASSLQSPGGPQHF
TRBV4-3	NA	CASSQNRGAGEQYF
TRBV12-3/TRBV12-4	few	CASAPLQGSGEKLFF
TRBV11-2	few	CASSLRADETQYF
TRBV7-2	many	CASSLIVAYEQYF
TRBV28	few	CASSATLSSYNEQFF
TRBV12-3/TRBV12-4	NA	CASSPGYTF
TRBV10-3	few	CAISEIVTDTQYF
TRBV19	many	CASSMQTQGGPSNQPQHF
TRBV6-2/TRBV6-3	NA	CASTPALAGTDTQYF
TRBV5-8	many	CASSVWTGKKTQYF
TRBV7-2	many	CASSLNTYGYTF
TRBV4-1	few	CASSHPGQGMNTEAFF
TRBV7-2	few	CASSTPGTANYGYTF
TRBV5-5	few	CASSWDVVTQYF
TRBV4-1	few	CASSQELAENTGELFF
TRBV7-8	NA	CATSAGQDNIQYF
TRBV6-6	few	CASTGEGDTQYF
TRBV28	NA	CASSSPAGVSDTQYF
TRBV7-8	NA	CASSLEILAGVNTGELFF
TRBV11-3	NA	CASSLATVHEAFF
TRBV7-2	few	CASSLGAIDYNSPLHF
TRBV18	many	CASSPPSTDTQYF
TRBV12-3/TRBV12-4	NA	CASSFGFGQKTQYF
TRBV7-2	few	CASTVDRANTDTQYF
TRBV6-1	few	CASRPTGGFLPLHF